This T cell receptor (beta chain) came from a study of cytomegalovirus exposure and HLA in healthy donors. CDR3 size: 15 residues. Germline V gene sequence: CDR1 MGHDK, CDR2 SYGVNS. The J segment lost 4 bases and the V segment lost 3 bases, leaving 4 bases of the junction unmatched. This clone showed up just a few times. The antigen remains undetermined. Broader study findings: TCR beta V- and J-gene trimming, according to a later analysis, was linked to a missense DCLRE1C variant. What a later analysis showed was that several of the most significant clusters appeared linked to common viral pathogens.

Healthy bone marrow donors made up the donors. The study ran its PCR with 60 Vbeta and 13 Jbeta primers. The protocol was immunoSEQ multiplex PCR, while the TCRdb copy is restricted to in-frame clones and leaves out a portion. The sample yields approximately 100,000 clones, approximately 80% seen once. The V call is TRBV25-1, the J call TRBJ1-4; 8 bases agree with TRBD1. This TCR was recovered from a woman between 40 and 50 years old in good health and CMV-seropositive. The sequencing sample was made of PBMCs. CDR3: CASSDLTGDNEKLFF. CDR3 sequence (DNA): TGTGCCAGCAGTGATCTGACAGGGGATAATGAAAAACTGTTTTTT.